Each of the 23 T cell receptor beta chains below was sequenced from the same sample in a study of T cells expressing NK-cell markers. From its re-call of the 5' RACE reads, TCRdb lists each CDR3 protein once, without DNA. The sample table sets out roughly 380,000 distinct CDR3 sequences. Sequencing was performed on blood T cells: a sorted CD56 or NKG2C T cell subset, CD4+ or CD8+ T cells, or bulk PBMC T cells (not recorded which). The receptors shown here come from a man aged 18-70 years in good health.

The rearrangement links TRBV9 to TRBJ1-6. Germline loops: CDR1 SGDLS, CDR2 YYNGEE. The CDR3 runs to 16 residues. The CDR3 sequence is CASSVGVSSYNSPLHF.

The chain combines TRBV2 with TRBJ2-1; the TRBD2 assignment by TCRdb is unverifiable without DNA. CDR3 length: 14 amino acids. Per germline, CDR1 SNHLY and CDR2 FYNNEI. The CDR3 sequence is CASRMTSGTNEQFF.

This rearrangement joins TRBV6-2 or TRBV6-3 to TRBJ2-3; TCRdb reports TRBD2, a call that lacks DNA to check it against. The CDR3 covers 16 residues. Germline V gene data show CDR1 as MNHEY and CDR2 as SVGEGT. CDR3 in amino acids: CASSSEGTTVTDTQYF.

The chain combines TRBV24-1 with TRBJ2-1; the D call from TCRdb, TRBD2, cannot be confirmed without DNA. Germline V gene data show CDR1 as KGHDR and CDR2 as SFDVKD. The CDR3 covers 15 residues. The CDR3 sequence is CATSDPSRGIDEQFF.

This chain connects TRBV7-3 to TRBJ1-2. The CDR3 runs 15 residues. The germline gives CDR1 SGHTA, CDR2 FQGTGA. The CDR3 spells CASSLSRRPDYGYTF.

The rearrangement links TRBV6-5 to TRBJ1-2; TCRdb names TRBD1, which stays unverified in the absence of DNA. The CDR3 has 12 residues. The germline V gene has CDR1 MNHEY and CDR2 SVGAGI. CDR3 residues: CASTQGNYGYTF.

This chain connects TRBV2 to TRBJ1-5; no DNA is available, so the TRBD1 call from TCRdb remains unchecked. CDR1 and CDR2 (germline): SNHLY, FYNNEI. This CDR3 comprises 16 residues. CDR3 residues: CASSDPGTASNQPQHF.

This rearrangement joins TRBV15 to TRBJ2-4; the D call of TRBD2 rests on TCRdb alone, since no DNA is present to check it. CDR3 size: 18 residues. Germline V gene sequence: CDR1 LNHNV, CDR2 YYDKDF (reference sequence). The CDR3 loop is CATSSPLGSGGAKNIQYF.

The J gene is TRBJ1-1, the V gene TRBV2; absent DNA, TCRdb's TRBD1 call cannot be checked. The CDR3 has 14 residues. In germline, CDR1 is SNHLY, CDR2 FYNNEI. CDR3 amino acids: CASIGGNWNTEAFF.

The chain recombines TRBV30 with TRBJ2-5; there is no DNA to check the TCRdb D call of TRBD1. The CDR3 runs 11 residues. Germline CDR1 is GTSNPN and CDR2 is SVGIG (reference sequence). The CDR3 loop reads CAWSAGETQYF.

The rearrangement joins TRBV5-4 to TRBJ1-2; TCRdb names TRBD1, which stays unverified in the absence of DNA. The germline V gene encodes CDR1 SGHNT and CDR2 YYREEE (reference sequence). The CDR3 has 14 amino acids. The chain's CDR3 is CASSSRGTGFGYTF.

The chain combines TRBV3-1 with TRBJ2-5; TCRdb reports TRBD2, a call that lacks DNA to check it against. This CDR3 is built from 15 residues. CDR1 is LGHDT, CDR2 YNNKEL, per germline (reference sequence). The CDR3: CASSQAGGPAETQYF.

The chain uses TRBV6-5 and TRBJ2-7. Per germline, CDR1 MNHEY and CDR2 SVGAGI. The length of the CDR3 is 15 residues. CDR3 region: CASSYSGVQFGEQYF.

V and J are TRBV5-1 and TRBJ2-3; there is no DNA to check the TCRdb D call of TRBD2. Germline CDR1 reads SGHRS; CDR2 reads YFSETQ. The CDR3 extends over 16 amino acids. The CDR3: CASSWGPTAGGSEQYF.

V is TRBV29-1 and J is TRBJ2-7; TCRdb returns TRBD1, unconfirmable since there is no DNA. This CDR3 has 13 amino acids. Germline V CDR1 and CDR2: SQVTM, ANQGSEA. CDR3 amino acids: CSVSPHGSYEQYF.

The chain uses TRBV7-8 and TRBJ2-2. The CDR3 length is 16 residues. Germline CDR1 SGHVS, CDR2 FQNEAQ. The CDR3 reads CASSRKTVVLAGELFF.

The V and J genes are TRBV15 and TRBJ1-5; there is no DNA to check the TCRdb D call of TRBD1. Germline CDR1 is LNHNV and CDR2 is YYDKDF (reference sequence). The CDR3 extends over 16 amino acids. The CDR3 here is CATSGGQGAINQPQHF.

The V and J genes are TRBV6-5 and TRBJ1-5. Germline CDR1 and CDR2: MNHEY and SVGAGI. The CDR3 consists of 16 residues. The CDR3 sequence: CASSNPRGAGNQPQHF.

The chain links TRBV7-9 to TRBJ2-6; lacking DNA, the TRBD1 call made by TCRdb goes unchecked. CDR3 length: 17 residues. Germline values: CDR1 SEHNR, CDR2 FQNEAQ (reference sequence). CDR3 residues: CASSLLGTGSGANVLTF.

The V and J genes are TRBV2 and TRBJ2-1; TCRdb reports TRBD1, a call that lacks DNA to check it against. The CDR3 is made up of 14 amino acids. Germline lookup yields CDR1 SNHLY and CDR2 FYNNEI. The CDR3 spells CASSGQGLWDEQFF.

The rearrangement uses TRBV12-3 or TRBV12-4 and TRBJ2-2; TCRdb proposes TRBD2, but this gene call is untestable without DNA. This CDR3 has 17 amino acids. CDR3 sequence reads: CASSSLAGGLGTGELFF.

V gene TRBV5-1 combines with J gene TRBJ2-5; TCRdb gives TRBD2 as the D gene, but with no DNA this cannot be confirmed. CDR3 length: 15 amino acids. Germline V gene data show CDR1 as SGHRS and CDR2 as YFSETQ. This CDR3 is CASSRRLAPQETQYF.

The chain carries TRBV11-2 and TRBJ2-7; without DNA, the TCRdb call of TRBD1 cannot be checked. CDR3 size: 14 residues. Germline CDR1 reads SGHAT; CDR2 reads FQNNGV. The chain's CDR3 is CASREVFGGYEQYF.